The rows below give T cell receptor beta chains drawn from one sample of a study of molecular identifiers for immune sequencing clone quantification. One entry per CDR3 protein results from TCRdb running MiXCR on the PCR reads. In the table there are over 50,000 distinct CDR3 sequences, roughly 38% of which are singletons. Sequencing was performed on naive CD8+ T cells from blood, with Jurkat cell RNA spiked in. These receptors all stem from a human donor in good health. Some libraries in this study had Jurkat cell RNA spiked in. Both conserved end residues are part of each CDR3. Each record gives: J gene, CDR3 length, V gene, CDR3 protein.

j_gene: TRBJ1-6; len: 15; v_gene: TRBV4-3; CDR3aa: CASSQDRQGLSPLHF
j_gene: TRBJ2-5; len: 13; v_gene: TRBV7-6; CDR3aa: CASSLFDDETQYF
j_gene: TRBJ2-1; len: 10; v_gene: TRBV4-2; CDR3aa: CASSHGEQFF
j_gene: TRBJ1-5; len: 12; v_gene: TRBV6-2/TRBV6-3; CDR3aa: CASSPPYQPQHF
j_gene: TRBJ1-3; len: 15; v_gene: TRBV7-9; CDR3aa: CASSSQAFSGNTIYF
j_gene: TRBJ1-5; len: 16; v_gene: TRBV7-9; CDR3aa: CASSRGGFYSNQPQHF
j_gene: TRBJ2-3; len: 18; v_gene: TRBV4-2; CDR3aa: CASSQAPGLAGGIDTQYF
j_gene: TRBJ2-5; len: 15; v_gene: TRBV25-1; CDR3aa: CASSEYDRSQETQYF
j_gene: TRBJ2-7; len: 15; v_gene: TRBV4-1; CDR3aa: CASSQEPTFSYEQYF
j_gene: TRBJ2-7; len: 13; v_gene: TRBV7-9; CDR3aa: CASTPPGGYEQYF
j_gene: TRBJ1-1; len: 11; v_gene: TRBV29-1; CDR3aa: CSVARDTEAFF
j_gene: TRBJ1-5; len: 14; v_gene: TRBV7-9; CDR3aa: CASSSTAINQPQHF
j_gene: TRBJ1-4; len: 13; v_gene: TRBV13; CDR3aa: CASSLGRMEKPFF
j_gene: TRBJ1-4; len: 16; v_gene: TRBV7-2; CDR3aa: CASSLVPTGSNEKLFF
j_gene: TRBJ2-2; len: 14; v_gene: TRBV7-9; CDR3aa: CASSLAPNTGELFF
j_gene: TRBJ2-7; len: 11; v_gene: TRBV3-1; CDR3aa: CASSQPYEQYF
j_gene: TRBJ2-7; len: 12; v_gene: TRBV6-2/TRBV6-3; CDR3aa: CASSPGGYEQYF
j_gene: TRBJ2-7; len: 12; v_gene: TRBV6-2/TRBV6-3; CDR3aa: CASSYESYEQYF
j_gene: TRBJ1-1; len: 18; v_gene: TRBV20-1; CDR3aa: CSARDYYGGTGGFDVAFF
j_gene: TRBJ2-3; len: 21; v_gene: TRBV7-3; CDR3aa: CASDLSGVSGRPPTITDTQYF
j_gene: TRBJ1-5; len: 15; v_gene: TRBV15; CDR3aa: CASSRRTARNQPQHF
j_gene: TRBJ1-2; len: 13; v_gene: TRBV3-1; CDR3aa: CASSQGGGHGYTF
j_gene: TRBJ2-3; len: 14; v_gene: TRBV12-3/TRBV12-4; CDR3aa: CASTLSGDTDTQYF
j_gene: TRBJ2-7; len: 15; v_gene: TRBV4-3; CDR3aa: CASSQGRREPYEQYF
j_gene: TRBJ1-5; len: 15; v_gene: TRBV5-6; CDR3aa: CASSLGTGFGQPQHF
j_gene: TRBJ2-1; len: 15; v_gene: TRBV18; CDR3aa: CASSTGLVSYNEQFF
j_gene: TRBJ2-7; len: 15; v_gene: TRBV7-2; CDR3aa: CASSFADVISYEQYF
j_gene: TRBJ2-7; len: 14; v_gene: TRBV6-2/TRBV6-3; CDR3aa: CASRRPGHTYEQYF
j_gene: TRBJ2-5; len: 13; v_gene: TRBV28; CDR3aa: CAIGTGGQETQYF
j_gene: TRBJ1-4; len: 16; v_gene: TRBV4-2; CDR3aa: CASSRTGAATNERLFF